Listed here is a single T cell receptor beta chain. Clones were read by immunoSEQ multiplex PCR, and TCRdb kept only the in-frame ones, dropping some. The repertoire has about 160,000 clones, approximately 90% of them found once; the top ten carry 12%. Trimming took off 0 bases at V and 3 bases at J, with 9 bases between the two ends. The CDR3 contains 15 residues. In germline, CDR1 is SGHAT, CDR2 FQNNGV. This entry belongs to a study of control samples from healthy donors and cancer patients. Sequencing input: blood. This chain links TRBV11-2 with TRBJ1-5, with D possibly TRBD1 on 6 matching bases. This receptor was obtained from a man aged 25-40 years in good health. For the CDR3, the DNA is TGTGCCAGCAGCTTAGAAGGACAGAACAATCAGCCCCAGCATTTT. It specifies CASSLEGQNNQPQHF.